This passage covers 10 T cell receptor beta chains from one sample sequenced in a study of blood T cell repertoires in COVID-19. TCRdb keeps only in-frame clones here, not all; method: immunoSEQ multiplex PCR. In the table there are about 36,000 clones, 80% to 90% of which are singletons. Sequencing input: peripheral blood. These receptors all stem from a man between 60 and 75 years old with COVID-19, enrolled during active disease.

The V and J genes are TRBV18 and TRBJ1-3; D uncertain. V was cut by 2 bases and J by 0 bases, with 5 bases left in between. This CDR3 region has 14 residues. Germline CDR1 reads KGHSH; CDR2 reads LQKENI. The CDR3 DNA sequence: TGTGCCAGCTCACCATCGTTCTCTGGAAACACCATATATTTT. Translation gives CASSPSFSGNTIYF.

The chain links TRBV4-2 to TRBJ2-6; D is ambiguous. V was shortened by 3 bases and J by 3 bases, with 12 bases between the two germline ends. The CDR3 totals 16 residues. The germline gives CDR1 LGHNA, CDR2 YNFKEQ. The CDR3 nucleotides are TGTGCCAGCAGCCAGGAATCAGGTTATGGGGCCAACGTCCTGACTTTC. This codes for CASSQESGYGANVLTF.

The chain is built from TRBV28 and TRBJ2-2; D perhaps matches TRBD1 (6 bases). V was shortened by 2 bases and J by 1 base, with 14 bases between the two germline ends. From germline, CDR1 is MDHEN and CDR2 SYDVKM. The CDR3 sequence is 17 residues long. The CDR3 reads CASSLVTGTRNTGELFF. For the CDR3, the DNA is TGTGCCAGCAGTTTAGTCACCGGGACAAGGAACACCGGGGAGCTGTTTTTT.

This sequence joins TRBV10-3 and TRBJ1-3, with no clear D. Per the germline V gene, CDR1 is ENHRY and CDR2 is SYGVKD. The CDR3 sequence is 15 residues long. Trimming stripped 4 bases from V and 2 bases from J, with 12 bases between. The chain's CDR3 is CAISGVTNTGNTIYF. CDR3 sequence (DNA): TGTGCCATCAGTGGAGTGACAAATACTGGAAACACCATATATTTT.

This clone was seen once. CDR3 bases: TGTGCCAGCAGGGTGGGCGGGACTAGCACAGATACGCAGTATTTT. It is translated as CASRVGGTSTDTQYF. The chain links TRBV28 to TRBJ2-3; the D gene is possibly TRBD2 (6 bases). The ends were cut back, 6 bases at V and 0 bases at J, with 13 bases in the middle. Germline values: CDR1 MDHEN, CDR2 SYDVKM. The CDR3 is made up of 15 amino acids.

The chain employs TRBV27 and TRBJ2-3; 9 bases are shared with TRBD2. V gave up 1 base and J gave up 0 bases; unmatched junction bases: 5. Germline V gives CDR1 MNHEY, CDR2 SMNVEV (reference sequence). The CDR3 is 17 amino acids. Written as DNA, the CDR3 is TGTGCCAGCAGTTTATTTTCGACTAGCGGAAGCACAGATACGCAGTATTTT. Encoded protein: CASSLFSTSGSTDTQYF.

This chain joins TRBV4-1 and TRBJ1-4, with 7 bases that match TRBD1. CDR1 is MGHRA and CDR2 is YSYEKL in the germline V gene. The trim removed 4 bases at V and 8 bases at J, leaving 7 bases unmatched. CDR3 length: 14 amino acids. The CDR3 bases are TGCGCCAGCAGCCTACAGGGGAGTAGCGAAAAACTGTTTTTT. Amino acid sequence: CASSLQGSSEKLFF.

V gene TRBV9 combines with J gene TRBJ1-3, with D maybe TRBD1 (6 bases). V was shortened by 4 bases and J by 0 bases, with 17 bases between the two germline ends. Germline V CDR1 and CDR2: SGDLS, YYNGEE. The CDR3 loop spans 17 amino acids. Here the CDR3 reads CASSLADRPDSGNTIYF. The CDR3, as DNA: TGTGCCAGCAGCCTAGCAGACAGGCCCGACTCTGGAAACACCATATATTTT. Full variable domain (rest looked up from reference TRBV9 and TRBJ1-3): DSGVTQTPKHLITATGQRVTLRCSPRSGDLSVYWYQQSLDQGLQFLIQYYNGEERAKGNILERFSAQQFPDLHSELNLSSLELGDSALYFCASSLADRPDSGNTIYFGEGSWLTVV.

The chain employs TRBV5-4 and TRBJ2-2; 10 bases fit TRBD1. The CDR3 runs to 14 residues. CDR1 and CDR2 from the germline V gene are SGHNT and YYREEE (reference sequence). V was clipped by 4 bases and J by 5 bases; unmatched bases: 2. The CDR3 DNA reads TGTGCCAGCAGCGAGGGACAGGGGACCGGGGAGCTGTTTTTT. As protein: CASSEGQGTGELFF.

The rearrangement joins TRBV12-5 to TRBJ1-2, with D possibly being TRBD1 (6 bases). The CDR3 is 14 amino acids. The V gene's germline CDR1 is LGHNT and CDR2 FRNRAP. The V gene lost 6 bases and the J gene lost 8 bases, with 19 bases spanning the gap. The CDR3 is CASGRQDSLGGYTF. The DNA for the CDR3 is TGTGCTAGTGGCCGACAGGACAGTCTAGGGGGCTACACCTTC.